This T cell receptor (beta chain) was documented in a study of T cells in Graves' hyperthyroidism and ophthalmopathy. Researchers barred patients who had uncontrolled infection, other autoimmune disease, pregnancy or lactation. Trimming cost V 4 bases and J 0 bases, with 13 bases left between them. The CDR3 runs 16 residues. In its sample, this clonotype was seen many times. TCR beta CDR3 regions were amplified from RNA transcripts. With the HTBI primer set, the TCR CDR3 went through a first round of RT-PCR. In TCRdb, the multiplex PCR reads were re-called with MiXCR into one record per CDR3 protein. Altogether roughly 380,000 distinct CDR3 sequences are present, over 15% being singletons, with the ten largest covering about 4%.

Source material: blood. The chain has TRBV12-3 or TRBV12-4 and TRBJ1-3; D possibly corresponds to TRBD1 (6 bases). The origin of this receptor is a woman aged 18-29 years with Graves' hyperthyroidism. The CDR3 nucleotides read TGTGCCAGCAGTTCTCGACAGGAGAGCTCTGGAAACACCATATATTTT. This sequence encodes CASSSRQESSGNTIYF.